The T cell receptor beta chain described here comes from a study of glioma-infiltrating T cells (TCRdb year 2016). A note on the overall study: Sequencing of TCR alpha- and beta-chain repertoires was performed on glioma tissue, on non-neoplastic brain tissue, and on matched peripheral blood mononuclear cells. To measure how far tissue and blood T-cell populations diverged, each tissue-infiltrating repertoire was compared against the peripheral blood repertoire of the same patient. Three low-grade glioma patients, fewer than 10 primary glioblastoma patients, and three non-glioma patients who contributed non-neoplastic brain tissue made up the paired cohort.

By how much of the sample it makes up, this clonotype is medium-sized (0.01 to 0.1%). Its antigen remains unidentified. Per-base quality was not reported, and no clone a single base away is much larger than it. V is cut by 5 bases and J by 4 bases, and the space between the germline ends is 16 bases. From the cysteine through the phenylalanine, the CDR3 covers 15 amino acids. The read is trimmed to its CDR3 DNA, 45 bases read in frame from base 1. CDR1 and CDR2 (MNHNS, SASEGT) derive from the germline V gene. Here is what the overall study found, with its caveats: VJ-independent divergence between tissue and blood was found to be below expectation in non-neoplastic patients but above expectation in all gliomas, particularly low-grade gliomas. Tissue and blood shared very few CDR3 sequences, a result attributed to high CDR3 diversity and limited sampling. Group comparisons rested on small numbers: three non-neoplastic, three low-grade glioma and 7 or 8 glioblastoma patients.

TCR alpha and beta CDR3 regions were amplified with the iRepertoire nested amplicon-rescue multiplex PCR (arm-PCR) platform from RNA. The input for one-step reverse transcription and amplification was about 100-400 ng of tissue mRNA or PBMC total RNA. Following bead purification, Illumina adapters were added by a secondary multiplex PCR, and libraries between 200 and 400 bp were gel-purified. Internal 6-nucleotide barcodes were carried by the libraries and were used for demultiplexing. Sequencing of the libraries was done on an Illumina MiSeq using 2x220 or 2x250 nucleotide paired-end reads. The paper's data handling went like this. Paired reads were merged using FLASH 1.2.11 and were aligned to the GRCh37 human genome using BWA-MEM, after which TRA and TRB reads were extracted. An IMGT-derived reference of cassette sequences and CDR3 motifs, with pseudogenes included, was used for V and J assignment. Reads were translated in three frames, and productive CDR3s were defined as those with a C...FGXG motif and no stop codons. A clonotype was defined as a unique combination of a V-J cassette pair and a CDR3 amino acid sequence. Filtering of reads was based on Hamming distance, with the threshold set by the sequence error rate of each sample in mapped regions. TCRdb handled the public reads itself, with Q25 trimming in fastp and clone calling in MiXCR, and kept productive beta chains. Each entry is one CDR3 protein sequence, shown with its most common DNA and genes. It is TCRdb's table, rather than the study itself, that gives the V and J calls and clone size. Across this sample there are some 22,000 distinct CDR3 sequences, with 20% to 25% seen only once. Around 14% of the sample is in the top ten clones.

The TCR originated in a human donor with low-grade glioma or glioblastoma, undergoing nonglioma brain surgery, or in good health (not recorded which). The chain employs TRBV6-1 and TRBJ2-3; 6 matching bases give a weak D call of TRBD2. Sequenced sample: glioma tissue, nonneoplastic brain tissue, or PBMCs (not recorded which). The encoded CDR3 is CASSSGSAGSDTQYF. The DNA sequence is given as TGTGCCAGCAGTTCGGGTAGCGCGGGATCAGATACGCAGTATTTT.